What follows describes a single T cell receptor (beta chain). In TCRdb, the 5' RACE reads were re-called with MiXCR into one record per CDR3 protein. Of under 15,000 distinct CDR3 sequences listed, around 22% are singletons. This CDR3 has 12 residues. Germline V gene sequence: CDR1 MNHEY, CDR2 SVGAGI. The ends were cut back, 7 bases at V and 4 bases at J, with 10 bases in the middle. CD25-based Treg depletion was applied to purified naive CD4+ T cells. The sample comprised naive CD4+ T cells sorted from blood. The sample's subset: naive CD4+ T cells, CD4+CD45RA+CD25-. The TCR originated in a female donor with breast cancer. The rearrangement links TRBV6-5 to TRBJ1-2; D call uncertain. CDR3 protein: CASKDKGYGYTF. The CDR3 DNA reads as TGTGCCAGCAAAGACAAAGGCTATGGCTACACCTTC.